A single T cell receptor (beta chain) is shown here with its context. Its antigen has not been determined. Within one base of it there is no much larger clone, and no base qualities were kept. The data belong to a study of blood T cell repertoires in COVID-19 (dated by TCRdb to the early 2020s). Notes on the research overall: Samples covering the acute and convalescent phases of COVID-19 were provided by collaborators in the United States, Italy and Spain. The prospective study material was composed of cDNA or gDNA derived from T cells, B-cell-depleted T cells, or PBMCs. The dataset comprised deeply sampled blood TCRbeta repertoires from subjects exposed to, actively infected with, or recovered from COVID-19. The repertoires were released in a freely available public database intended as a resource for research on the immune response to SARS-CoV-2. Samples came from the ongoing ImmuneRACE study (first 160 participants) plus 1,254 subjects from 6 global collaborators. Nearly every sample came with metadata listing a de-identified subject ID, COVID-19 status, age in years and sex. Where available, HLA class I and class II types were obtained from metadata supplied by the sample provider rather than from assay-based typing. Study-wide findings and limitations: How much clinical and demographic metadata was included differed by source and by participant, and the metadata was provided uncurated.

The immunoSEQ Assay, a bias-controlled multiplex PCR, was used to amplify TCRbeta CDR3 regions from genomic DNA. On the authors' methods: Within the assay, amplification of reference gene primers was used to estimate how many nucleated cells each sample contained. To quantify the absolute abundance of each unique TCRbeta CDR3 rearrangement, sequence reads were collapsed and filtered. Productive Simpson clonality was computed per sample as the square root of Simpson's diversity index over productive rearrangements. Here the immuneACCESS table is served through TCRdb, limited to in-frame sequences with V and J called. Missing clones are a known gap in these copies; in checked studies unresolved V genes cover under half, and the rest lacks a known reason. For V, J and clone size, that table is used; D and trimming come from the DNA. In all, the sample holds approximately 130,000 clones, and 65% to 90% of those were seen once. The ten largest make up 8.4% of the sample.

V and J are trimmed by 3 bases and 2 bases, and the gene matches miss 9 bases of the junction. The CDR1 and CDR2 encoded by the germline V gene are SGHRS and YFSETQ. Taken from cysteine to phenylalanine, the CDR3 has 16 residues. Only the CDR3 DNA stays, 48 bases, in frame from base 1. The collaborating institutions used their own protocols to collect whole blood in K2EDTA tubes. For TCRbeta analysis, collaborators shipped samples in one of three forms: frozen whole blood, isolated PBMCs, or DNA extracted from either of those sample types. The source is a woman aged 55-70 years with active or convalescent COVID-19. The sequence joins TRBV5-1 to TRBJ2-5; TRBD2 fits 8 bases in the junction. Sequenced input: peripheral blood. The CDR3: CASSSPMLAGQETQYF. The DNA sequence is TGCGCCAGCAGCTCCCCGATGTTAGCGGGACAAGAGACCCAGTACTTC.